Below are 24 T cell receptor beta chains sequenced from a single sample in a study of blood T cell repertoires in COVID-19. Libraries were prepared by immunoSEQ multiplex PCR; TCRdb keeps only in-frame clonotypes and omits some of them. The table shows around 300,000 clones, with almost 90% occurring only once. The sample comprised peripheral blood. All receptors come from a woman aged 40 to 49 with COVID-19, enrolled during active disease.

The chain combines TRBV30 with TRBJ1-6; 7 bases fit TRBD1. The CDR3 has 15 amino acids. CDR1 is GTSNPN, CDR2 SVGIG, per germline (reference sequence). V lost 0 bases to trimming and J lost 6 bases; unmatched junction nucleotides: 5. CDR3 DNA sequence: TGTGCCTGGAGTGTCAAAGGGGGCTCTAATTCACCCCTCCACTTT. It codes for CAWSVKGGSNSPLHF.

The CDR3 coding sequence is TGCGCCAGCAGCTTGGTTGTCTCAGGGGGGAACATTCAGTACTTC. It codes for CASSLVVSGGNIQYF. V is TRBV5-1 and J is TRBJ2-4; perhaps TRBD1 as D (7 bases). V lost 0 bases to trimming and J lost 7 bases, with 14 bases between them. The CDR3 extends over 15 amino acids. CDR1 SGHRS and CDR2 YFSETQ come from the germline V gene.

The count of this clone is one. The chain couples TRBV4-3 to TRBJ2-5; TRBD1 agrees at 10 bases. Unmatched junction bases numbered 3, after V lost 3 bases and J lost 5 bases. The CDR3 has 14 residues. Germline-derived CDR1 and CDR2 are LGHNA and YSLEER. The CDR3 region is CASSQDRGFETQYF. DNA of the CDR3: TGCGCCAGCAGCCAGGACAGGGGGTTCGAGACCCAGTACTTC.

The chain carries TRBV4-3 and TRBJ2-5, with D possibly matching TRBD1 (5 bases). Trimming stripped 0 bases from V and 5 bases from J, with 22 bases between. Germline V gene data show CDR1 as LGHNA and CDR2 as YSLEER. The CDR3 runs 18 residues. CDR3 protein: CASSQDIVYQGNYETQYF. The CDR3 DNA reads TGCGCCAGCAGCCAAGATATTGTTTACCAGGGTAACTATGAGACCCAGTACTTC.

The J gene is TRBJ2-1, the V gene TRBV24-1, with a tentative D call TRBD2 (5 bases). The germline V gene encodes CDR1 KGHDR and CDR2 SFDVKD. V was shortened by 2 bases and J by 2 bases, with 9 bases between the two germline ends. The CDR3 extends over 15 amino acids. The CDR3 here is CATSDSGVAYNEQFF. CDR3 bases: TGTGCCACCAGTGATTCCGGGGTCGCCTACAATGAGCAGTTCTTC.

V and J are TRBV19 and TRBJ1-1, with D possibly being TRBD1 (6 bases). V gave up 4 bases and J gave up 0 bases, with 9 bases separating them. Germline V gene lookup returns CDR1 LNHDA and CDR2 SQIVND (reference sequence). The CDR3 is 14 amino acids. CDR3: CASSKGEMNTEAFF. CDR3 bases: TGTGCCAGTAGTAAGGGGGAGATGAACACTGAAGCTTTCTTT. Full variable domain (remainder filled in from reference TRBV19 and TRBJ1-1): DGGITQSPKYLFRKEGQNVTLSCEQNLNHDAMYWYRQDPGQGLRLIYYSQIVNDFQKGDIAEGYSVSREKKESFPLTVTSAQKNPTAFYLCASSKGEMNTEAFFGQGTRLTVV.

The rearrangement links TRBV19 to TRBJ1-4; 8 bases agree with TRBD1. The CDR3 is 15 residues long. Germline-derived CDR1 and CDR2 are LNHDA and SQIVND (reference sequence). After removal of 5 bases from V and 7 bases from J, the junction contained 9 bases not matched to a gene. CDR3 amino acids: CASSPSRGLSEKLFF. The CDR3 DNA follows: TGTGCCAGTAGTCCGTCCAGGGGGCTGAGTGAAAAACTGTTTTTT.

The DNA of the CDR3 is TGTGCCACCAGTGTGGGGGGGGGAGGAGAAGAGACCCAGTACTTC. It yields the protein CATSVGGGGEETQYF. This chain connects TRBV24-1 to TRBJ2-5, with 7 bases that match TRBD2. Germline trimming cut 5 bases from V and 3 bases from J; bases unmatched to any gene: 8. There are 15 residues in the CDR3. CDR1 is KGHDR, CDR2 SFDVKD, per germline.

This chain joins TRBV7-2 and TRBJ2-1; D is possibly TRBD2 (6 bases). Trimming removed 3 bases at V and 5 bases at J, with 14 bases between. The CDR3 runs 15 residues. Germline V gene sequence: CDR1 SGHTA, CDR2 FQGNSA. For the CDR3, the DNA is TGTGCCAGCAGCTTCCTGGGACTGGCAAACAATGAGCAGTTCTTC. It codes for CASSFLGLANNEQFF.

The CDR3 sequence is CASSFPIQVNQPQHF. CDR3 DNA: TGTGCCAGCAGCTTTCCAATCCAGGTTAATCAGCCCCAGCATTTT. This chain connects TRBV7-9 to TRBJ1-5; D uncertain. Trimming pared 3 bases from V and 4 bases from J, leaving 13 bases between. The CDR3 is made up of 15 amino acids. CDR1 SEHNR and CDR2 FQNEAQ come from the germline V gene (reference sequence).

The chain recombines TRBV28 with TRBJ2-7, with D maybe TRBD1 (5 bases). Germline V gene lookup returns CDR1 MDHEN and CDR2 SYDVKM. There are 14 residues in the CDR3. V shed 3 bases and J shed 8 bases, with 17 bases lying between them. In nucleotides, the CDR3 is TGTGCCAGCAGTTTTGACAGAGTACTACGAAAGCAGTACTTC. Its protein is CASSFDRVLRKQYF.

The V gene is TRBV19, the J gene TRBJ1-2, with TRBD1 matching 9 bases. The CDR3 length is 14 residues. CDR1 LNHDA and CDR2 SQIVND come from the germline V gene (reference sequence). Trimming cost V 5 bases and J 7 bases; bases outside gene matches: 8. DNA of the CDR3: TGTGCCAGTAGTGCCCGGGACAGGGCGGGTGGCTACACCTTC. This gives the protein CASSARDRAGGYTF.

The V and J genes are TRBV6-5 and TRBJ1-2; 7 nucleotides agree with TRBD1. J lost 4 bases, V lost 6 bases, and 5 bases had no gene match. CDR3 length equals 13 residues. Germline-derived CDR1 and CDR2 are MNHEY and SVGAGI. Here the CDR3 reads CASSRNRGYGYTF. The DNA of the CDR3 is TGTGCCAGCAGCCGAAACAGGGGCTATGGCTACACCTTC.

This rearrangement joins TRBV2 to TRBJ1-2; unclear D gene. Trimming left V 4 bases short and J 10 bases short, with 16 bases between. CDR3 length: 13 residues. CDR1 and CDR2 from the germline V gene are SNHLY and FYNNEI. The CDR3 sequence: CASSALSLRVYTF. CDR3 coding DNA: TGTGCCAGCAGTGCTCTCAGTTTGCGGGTCTACACCTTC. Combining the CDR3 with reference TRBV2 and TRBJ1-2 gives the whole variable domain EPEVTQTPSHQVTQMGQEVILRCVPISNHLYFYWYRQILGQKVEFLVSFYNNEISEKSEIFDDQFSVERPDGSNFTLKIRSTKLEDSAMYFCASSALSLRVYTFGSGTRLTVV.

J is TRBJ2-3 and V is TRBV5-4; TRBD2 is a possible D gene (6 bases). This CDR3 has 14 residues. Germline V gives CDR1 SGHNT, CDR2 YYREEE (reference sequence). Trimming removed 4 bases at V and 6 bases at J, with 15 bases between. This CDR3 reads CASSLRGGQDTQYF. CDR3 coding DNA: TGTGCCAGCAGCCTCCGGGGAGGTCAGGATACGCAGTATTTT.

This rearrangement joins TRBV24-1 to TRBJ2-7, with D maybe TRBD2 (6 bases). The CDR3 spans 15 residues. Trimming took off 3 bases at V and 7 bases at J, with 18 bases between the two ends. The V gene's germline CDR1 is KGHDR and CDR2 SFDVKD. CDR3 DNA: TGTGCCACCAGTGATCCTTCTCGCGGGGTAGGGGAGCAGTACTTC. Its protein is CATSDPSRGVGEQYF.

This chain connects TRBV6-5 to TRBJ1-6; 7 bases line up with TRBD1. Germline-derived CDR1 and CDR2 are MNHEY and SVGAGI. Unmatched junction bases numbered 6, after V lost 6 bases and J lost 4 bases. This CDR3 region has 15 residues. CDR3 residues: CASRPGTAYNSPLHF. The DNA of the CDR3 is TGTGCCAGCAGACCCGGGACAGCATATAATTCACCCCTCCACTTT.

This chain links TRBV30 with TRBJ2-2; D is unclear. V lost 1 base and J 0 bases, leaving 6 bases between the germline ends. Germline lookup yields CDR1 GTSNPN and CDR2 SVGIG (reference sequence). The CDR3 runs 14 residues. The CDR3 spells CAWSGAPNTGELFF. CDR3 in DNA: TGTGCCTGGAGTGGGGCACCGAACACCGGGGAGCTGTTTTTT.

The table lists this clone with a count of one. The CDR3 protein is CASSIIGVGQPQHF. In DNA, the CDR3 is TGTGCCAGTAGTATTATAGGGGTGGGTCAGCCCCAGCATTTT. The chain is built from TRBV19 and TRBJ1-5, with a tentative D call TRBD1 (5 bases). V was pared by 3 bases and J by 6 bases, with 12 bases between. The germline CDR1 and CDR2 sequences are LNHDA and SQIVND (reference sequence). The CDR3 is 14 residues long.

This clone was seen only once. V gene TRBV5-6 combines with J gene TRBJ1-2, with D unclear. CDR3 length: 13 residues. Germline-derived CDR1 and CDR2 are SGHDT and YYEEEE. Trimming removed 3 bases from V and 8 bases from J, with 14 bases in between. In nucleotides, the CDR3 is TGTGCCAGCAGCTGGTATGAAGGGAGCGGCTACACCTTC. It yields the protein CASSWYEGSGYTF.

The chain has TRBV27 and TRBJ1-1; the D gene is possibly TRBD1 (6 bases). CDR1 is MNHEY and CDR2 is SMNVEV in the germline V gene (reference sequence). This CDR3 has 14 residues. The V and J ends lost 8 bases and 4 bases respectively, with 17 bases between them. The CDR3 region is CASGTGGGGTEAFF. The CDR3 DNA follows: TGTGCCAGCGGAACGGGAGGGGGAGGCACTGAAGCTTTCTTT.

The chain uses TRBV7-2 and TRBJ1-2, with TRBD1 matching 7 bases. Germline V gene data show CDR1 as SGHTA and CDR2 as FQGNSA. V lost 4 bases and J lost 8; bases outside the gene matches: 4. This CDR3 is built from 12 residues. For the CDR3, the DNA is TGTGCCAGCAGCTCGACAGGGATCGGCTACACCTTC. Translation gives CASSSTGIGYTF.

This chain links TRBV7-9 with TRBJ1-1; the match to TRBD1 covers 8 bases. The junction had 5 bases not matched to a gene; V was cut back by 4 bases and J by 1 base. Germline loops: CDR1 SEHNR, CDR2 FQNEAQ (reference sequence). This CDR3 region has 15 residues. The CDR3 loop reads CASSSGQGGNTEAFF. Here the CDR3 DNA reads TGTGCCAGCAGCTCCGGACAGGGTGGGAACACTGAAGCTTTCTTT. Full variable domain (missing parts from reference TRBV7-9 and TRBJ1-1): DTGVSQNPRHKITKRGQNVTFRCDPISEHNRLYWYRQTLGQGPEFLTYFQNEAQLEKSRLLSDRFSAERPKGSFSTLEIQRTEQGDSAMYLCASSSGQGGNTEAFFGQGTRLTVV.

This chain connects TRBV9 to TRBJ2-2, with a possible D match to TRBD2 (6 bases). Germline CDR1 and CDR2: SGDLS and YYNGEE. V was shortened by 0 bases and J by 1 base, with 10 bases between the two germline ends. The CDR3 covers 16 residues. The CDR3 region is CASSVAGAVNTGELFF. CDR3 nucleotides: TGTGCCAGCAGCGTAGCGGGAGCAGTGAACACCGGGGAGCTGTTTTTT.